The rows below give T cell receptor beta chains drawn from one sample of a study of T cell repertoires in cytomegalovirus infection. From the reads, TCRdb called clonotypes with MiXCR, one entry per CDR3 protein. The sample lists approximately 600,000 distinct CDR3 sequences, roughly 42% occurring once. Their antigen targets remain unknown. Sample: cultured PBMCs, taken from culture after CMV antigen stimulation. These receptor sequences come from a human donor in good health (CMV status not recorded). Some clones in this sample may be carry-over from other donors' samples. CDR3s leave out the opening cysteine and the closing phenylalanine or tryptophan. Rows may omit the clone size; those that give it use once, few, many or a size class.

CDR3 protein: ASSRSQGATDTQY
clone size: few
V gene: TRBV7-2
J gene: TRBJ2-3

CDR3 protein: ASSERTGTRGYT
clone size: .
V gene: TRBV6-1
J gene: TRBJ1-2

CDR3 protein: ASSPLRGDYGYT
clone size: once
V gene: TRBV11-2
J gene: TRBJ1-2

CDR3 protein: ASTLAGDYNEQF
clone size: .
V gene: TRBV6-2/TRBV6-3
J gene: TRBJ2-1

CDR3 protein: ASSKTLSGGSNQPQH
clone size: many
V gene: TRBV12-3/TRBV12-4
J gene: TRBJ1-5

CDR3 protein: SAKTGSETQY
clone size: .
V gene: TRBV20-1
J gene: TRBJ2-5

CDR3 protein: AGEGTGHHGYT
clone size: .
V gene: TRBV7-6
J gene: TRBJ1-2

CDR3 protein: ASSQAAAVNTEAF
clone size: .
V gene: TRBV4-3
J gene: TRBJ1-1

CDR3 protein: ASSAQTGTGQQETQY
clone size: few
V gene: TRBV4-2
J gene: TRBJ2-5

CDR3 protein: SARVPSRRSYGYT
clone size: .
V gene: TRBV20-1
J gene: TRBJ1-2

CDR3 protein: ASSPSGDTDTQY
clone size: .
V gene: TRBV7-2
J gene: TRBJ2-3

CDR3 protein: ASNIGSGMNTEAF
clone size: .
V gene: TRBV7-2
J gene: TRBJ1-1

CDR3 protein: ASSLRYPDLGIAKNIQY
clone size: few
V gene: TRBV4-1
J gene: TRBJ2-4

CDR3 protein: ASSLAASGAYEQY
clone size: few
V gene: TRBV7-6
J gene: TRBJ2-7

CDR3 protein: ASSEDLGKAF
clone size: .
V gene: TRBV2
J gene: TRBJ1-1

CDR3 protein: ASSYSGGGGLSYEQY
clone size: .
V gene: TRBV6-6
J gene: TRBJ2-7

CDR3 protein: SALNTEAF
clone size: .
V gene: TRBV20-1
J gene: TRBJ1-1

CDR3 protein: ASSTPGWVAGEQY
clone size: .
V gene: TRBV7-8
J gene: TRBJ2-7

CDR3 protein: ASSKRDRGRDLQY
clone size: .
V gene: TRBV27
J gene: TRBJ2-7

CDR3 protein: ASIAGTYYNEQF
clone size: many
V gene: TRBV7-8
J gene: TRBJ2-1

CDR3 protein: SARAPAGYEQY
clone size: .
V gene: TRBV20-1
J gene: TRBJ2-7

CDR3 protein: SVGGGTDTQY
clone size: .
V gene: TRBV29-1
J gene: TRBJ2-3

CDR3 protein: ASSLEADSMGTEAF
clone size: many
V gene: TRBV7-6
J gene: TRBJ1-1

CDR3 protein: ASIRSGGNTGELF
clone size: .
V gene: TRBV7-6
J gene: TRBJ2-2

CDR3 protein: ASSRGQDRDNEQF
clone size: .
V gene: TRBV11-1
J gene: TRBJ2-1

CDR3 protein: ASSLPLGAGNQPQH
clone size: .
V gene: TRBV28
J gene: TRBJ1-5

CDR3 protein: ASSPMQGWSYNEQF
clone size: .
V gene: TRBV7-9
J gene: TRBJ2-1

CDR3 protein: ASSLGVTGNSPLH
clone size: many
V gene: TRBV7-2
J gene: TRBJ1-6

CDR3 protein: ASSLAMGTDTQY
clone size: .
V gene: TRBV5-1
J gene: TRBJ2-3

CDR3 protein: ASSPGGGTSGYNEQF
clone size: few
V gene: TRBV5-4
J gene: TRBJ2-1

CDR3 protein: SAKDRVDQPQH
clone size: .
V gene: TRBV20-1
J gene: TRBJ1-5

CDR3 protein: ASSLGGRAF
clone size: .
V gene: TRBV12-3/TRBV12-4
J gene: TRBJ1-1

CDR3 protein: ASSQDQSGTDTQY
clone size: .
V gene: TRBV4-2
J gene: TRBJ2-3

CDR3 protein: ASSEAGGRAQY
clone size: .
V gene: TRBV6-1
J gene: TRBJ2-5

CDR3 protein: AISRQAGVGGANVLT
clone size: .
V gene: TRBV10-3
J gene: TRBJ2-6

CDR3 protein: ASSLEQTAAYEQY
clone size: many
V gene: TRBV7-6
J gene: TRBJ2-7

CDR3 protein: ASHLQAGVAYNEQF
clone size: few
V gene: TRBV6-1
J gene: TRBJ2-1

CDR3 protein: ASSLSRRYEQY
clone size: few
V gene: TRBV7-2
J gene: TRBJ2-7

CDR3 protein: ASSADRGDYYGYT
clone size: .
V gene: TRBV5-4
J gene: TRBJ1-2

CDR3 protein: ASTLRGLYEQY
clone size: few
V gene: TRBV5-6
J gene: TRBJ2-7

CDR3 protein: ASSLVGLAGGTGELF
clone size: .
V gene: TRBV7-2
J gene: TRBJ2-2

CDR3 protein: ASSTVFYKWDEYTEAF
clone size: few
V gene: TRBV6-2/TRBV6-3
J gene: TRBJ1-1

CDR3 protein: ASSLDSRLAYEQY
clone size: .
V gene: TRBV5-1
J gene: TRBJ2-7

CDR3 protein: ASSGQGKYEQY
clone size: few
V gene: TRBV12-3/TRBV12-4
J gene: TRBJ2-7

CDR3 protein: ASSLPPVAGAWNTDTQY
clone size: few
V gene: TRBV28
J gene: TRBJ2-3

CDR3 protein: ASSLGTIGGSPLH
clone size: .
V gene: TRBV11-2
J gene: TRBJ1-6

CDR3 protein: ASSLSPTGGYEQF
clone size: few
V gene: TRBV12-3/TRBV12-4
J gene: TRBJ2-1

CDR3 protein: ASSHRGGQPADTQY
clone size: .
V gene: TRBV7-8
J gene: TRBJ2-3

CDR3 protein: ASSFKPRQLLDGYT
clone size: .
V gene: TRBV7-2
J gene: TRBJ1-2